The text below deals with one T cell receptor beta chain. The CDR3 is 15 amino acids. CDR1 KGHSH and CDR2 LQKENI come from the germline V gene. Trimming took 0 bases from V and 7 from J; bases not matched to a gene: 2. This sample is part of a study of blood T cell repertoires in COVID-19. Data came from immunoSEQ multiplex PCR; TCRdb stores just in-frame clones and leaves some out. The sample yields some 170,000 clones, approximately 80% seen once. The receptor comes from a woman of 80 years or more with active or convalescent COVID-19. J is TRBJ2-2 and V is TRBV18; 10 bases align to TRBD2. Source material: peripheral blood. This CDR3 reads CASSPPGTSVGELFF. The CDR3 DNA reads TGTGCCAGCTCACCACCCGGGACTAGCGTCGGGGAGCTGTTTTTT.